Described below is a single T cell receptor (beta chain) sequence and its context. Libraries were prepared by immunoSEQ multiplex PCR; TCRdb keeps only in-frame clonotypes and omits some of them. Of 150,000 to 180,000 clones listed, around 83% are singletons. This entry is derived from a study of blood T cell repertoires in COVID-19. Followed longitudinally, the Seattle patients had been enrolled during active infection. There are 14 residues in the CDR3. V was clipped by 2 bases and J by 5 bases; unmatched bases: 2. The germline V gene has CDR1 SGHAT and CDR2 FQNNGV. The rearrangement joins TRBV11-2 to TRBJ2-3, with 9 nucleotides matching TRBD2. The sequenced sample was peripheral blood. The sequence was collected from a woman aged 55-69 years with COVID-19, enrolled during active disease. The CDR3, as DNA: TGTGCCAGCAGCTTACTAGCGGGAATAGATACGCAGTATTTT. Protein: CASSLLAGIDTQYF.